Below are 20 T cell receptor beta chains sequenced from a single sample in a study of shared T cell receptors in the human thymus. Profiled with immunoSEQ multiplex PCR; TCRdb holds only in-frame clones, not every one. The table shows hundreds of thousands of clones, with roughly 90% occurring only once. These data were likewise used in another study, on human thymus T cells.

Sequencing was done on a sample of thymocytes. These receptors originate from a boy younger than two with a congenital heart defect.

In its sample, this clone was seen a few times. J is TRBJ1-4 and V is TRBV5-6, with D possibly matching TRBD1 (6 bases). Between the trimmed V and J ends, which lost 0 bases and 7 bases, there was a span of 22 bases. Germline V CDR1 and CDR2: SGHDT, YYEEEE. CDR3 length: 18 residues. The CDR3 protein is CASSLGYARLGAGEKLFF. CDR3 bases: TGTGCCAGCAGCTTGGGATATGCGCGCTTGGGGGCCGGTGAAAAACTGTTTTTT.

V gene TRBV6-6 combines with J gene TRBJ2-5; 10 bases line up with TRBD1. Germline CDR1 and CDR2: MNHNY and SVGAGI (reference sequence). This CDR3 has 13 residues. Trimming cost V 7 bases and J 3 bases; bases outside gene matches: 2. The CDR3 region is CASKGTGEETQYF. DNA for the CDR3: TGTGCCAGCAAGGGGACAGGGGAAGAGACCCAGTACTTC.

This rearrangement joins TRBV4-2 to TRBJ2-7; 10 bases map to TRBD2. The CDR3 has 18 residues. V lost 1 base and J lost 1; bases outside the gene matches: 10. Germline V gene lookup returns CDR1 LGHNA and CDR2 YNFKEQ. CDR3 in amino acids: CASSQAPSSGGGSYEQYF. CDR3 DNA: TGTGCCAGCAGCCAAGCCCCGTCTAGCGGGGGAGGATCCTACGAGCAGTACTTC.

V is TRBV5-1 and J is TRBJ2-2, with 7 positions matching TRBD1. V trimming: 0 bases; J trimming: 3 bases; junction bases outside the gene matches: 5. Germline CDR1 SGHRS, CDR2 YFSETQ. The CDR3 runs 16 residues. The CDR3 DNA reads TGCGCCAGCAGCTTGGAGACAGGGAACTACACCGGGGAGCTGTTTTTT. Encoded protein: CASSLETGNYTGELFF.

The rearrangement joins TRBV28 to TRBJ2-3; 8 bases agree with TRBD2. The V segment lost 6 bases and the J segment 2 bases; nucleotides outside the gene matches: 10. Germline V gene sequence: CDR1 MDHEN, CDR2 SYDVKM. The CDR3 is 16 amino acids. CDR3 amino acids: CASRTRLREATDTQYF. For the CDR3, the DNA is TGTGCCAGCAGAACAAGGCTGCGGGAGGCCACAGATACGCAGTATTTT.

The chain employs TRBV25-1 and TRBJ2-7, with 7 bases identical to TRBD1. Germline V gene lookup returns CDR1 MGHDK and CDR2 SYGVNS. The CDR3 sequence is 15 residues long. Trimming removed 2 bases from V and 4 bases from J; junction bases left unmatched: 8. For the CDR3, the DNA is TGTGCCAGCAGTGAAGCTCGGGACAGAGAATACGAGCAGTACTTC. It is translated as CASSEARDREYEQYF.

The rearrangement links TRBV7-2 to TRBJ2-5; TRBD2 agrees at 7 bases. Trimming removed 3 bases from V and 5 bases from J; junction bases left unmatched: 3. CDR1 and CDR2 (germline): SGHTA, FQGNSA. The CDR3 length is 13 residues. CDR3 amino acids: CASSLTSSETQYF. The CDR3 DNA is TGTGCCAGCAGCTTGACTAGCAGCGAGACCCAGTACTTC.

The CDR3 sequence: CASSLGLAPYSGANVLTF. The CDR3, as DNA: TGTGCCAGCAGCCTAGGACTAGCTCCGTACTCTGGGGCCAACGTCCTGACTTTC. V gene TRBV7-9 combines with J gene TRBJ2-6; 8 bases are a match to TRBD2. V shed 5 bases and J 0 bases; nucleotides not matched to a gene: 9. This CDR3 contains 18 residues. Germline V gene sequence: CDR1 SEHNR, CDR2 FQNEAQ (reference sequence).

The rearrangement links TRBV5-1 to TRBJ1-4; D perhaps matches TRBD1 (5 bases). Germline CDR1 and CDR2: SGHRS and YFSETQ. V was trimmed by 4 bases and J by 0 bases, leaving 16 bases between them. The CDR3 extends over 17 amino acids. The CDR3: CASSGRTGAATNEKLFF. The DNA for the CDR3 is TGCGCCAGCAGCGGACGTACAGGAGCCGCAACTAATGAAAAACTGTTTTTT.

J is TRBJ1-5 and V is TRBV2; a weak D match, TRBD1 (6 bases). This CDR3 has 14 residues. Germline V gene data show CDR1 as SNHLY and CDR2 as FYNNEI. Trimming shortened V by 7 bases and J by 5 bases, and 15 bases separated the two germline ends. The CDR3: CASTPDRTYQPQHF. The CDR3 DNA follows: TGTGCCAGCACTCCGGACAGAACTTATCAGCCCCAGCATTTT.

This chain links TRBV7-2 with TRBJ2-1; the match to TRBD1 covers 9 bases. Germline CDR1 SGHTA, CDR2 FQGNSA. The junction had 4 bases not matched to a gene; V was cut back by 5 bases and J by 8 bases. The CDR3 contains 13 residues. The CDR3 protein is CASSPTGGHEQFF. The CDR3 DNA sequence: TGTGCCAGCAGCCCAACAGGGGGCCATGAGCAGTTCTTC.

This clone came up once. The DNA of the CDR3 is TGTGCCAGCAGTTCCCCTAGCGGATGCACAGATACGCAGTATTTT. It encodes CASSSPSGCTDTQYF. The rearrangement joins TRBV7-2 to TRBJ2-3, with 7 bases lining up with TRBD2. The germline gives CDR1 SGHTA, CDR2 FQGNSA. Trimming cost V 6 bases and J 1 base; bases outside gene matches: 7. The CDR3 has 15 amino acids.

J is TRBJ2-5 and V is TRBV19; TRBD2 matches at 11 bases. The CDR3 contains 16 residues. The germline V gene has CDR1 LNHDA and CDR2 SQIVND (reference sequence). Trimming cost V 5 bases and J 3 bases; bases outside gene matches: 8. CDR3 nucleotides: TGTGCCAGTAGTCCCCGTACTAGCGGGAGAAAAGAGACCCAGTACTTC. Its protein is CASSPRTSGRKETQYF.

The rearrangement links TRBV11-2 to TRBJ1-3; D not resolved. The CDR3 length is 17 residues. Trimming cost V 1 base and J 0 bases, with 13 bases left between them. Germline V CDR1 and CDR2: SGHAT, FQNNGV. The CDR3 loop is CASSLGFEFLSGNTIYF. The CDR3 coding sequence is TGTGCCAGCAGCTTAGGGTTTGAGTTCCTCTCTGGAAACACCATATATTTT.

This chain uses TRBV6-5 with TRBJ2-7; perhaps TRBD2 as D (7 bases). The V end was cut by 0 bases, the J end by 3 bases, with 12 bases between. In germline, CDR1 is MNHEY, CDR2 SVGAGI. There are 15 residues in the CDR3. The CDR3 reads CASSYSGGHHYEQYF. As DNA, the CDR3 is TGTGCCAGCAGTTACTCCGGGGGGCATCACTACGAGCAGTACTTC.

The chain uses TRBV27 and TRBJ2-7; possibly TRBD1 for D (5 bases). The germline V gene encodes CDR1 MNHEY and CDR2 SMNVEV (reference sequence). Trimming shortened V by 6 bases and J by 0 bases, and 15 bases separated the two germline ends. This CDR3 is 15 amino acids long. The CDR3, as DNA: TGTGCCAGCAGGACCTCATCGGACATCTCCTACGAGCAGTACTTC. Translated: CASRTSSDISYEQYF.

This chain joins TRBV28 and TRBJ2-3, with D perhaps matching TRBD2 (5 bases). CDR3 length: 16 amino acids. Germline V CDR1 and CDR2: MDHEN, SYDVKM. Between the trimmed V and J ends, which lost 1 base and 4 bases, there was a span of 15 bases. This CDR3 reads CASSLFGESYADTQYF. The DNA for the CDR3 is TGTGCCAGCAGTTTATTCGGGGAGTCCTACGCAGATACGCAGTATTTT.

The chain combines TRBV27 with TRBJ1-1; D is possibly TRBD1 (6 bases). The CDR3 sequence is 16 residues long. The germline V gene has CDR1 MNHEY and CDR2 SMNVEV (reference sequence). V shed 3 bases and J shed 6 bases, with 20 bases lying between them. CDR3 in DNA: TGTGCCAGCAGTTTGGATAAAGTAGGGGGATCGGCTGAAGCTTTCTTT. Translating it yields CASSLDKVGGSAEAFF.

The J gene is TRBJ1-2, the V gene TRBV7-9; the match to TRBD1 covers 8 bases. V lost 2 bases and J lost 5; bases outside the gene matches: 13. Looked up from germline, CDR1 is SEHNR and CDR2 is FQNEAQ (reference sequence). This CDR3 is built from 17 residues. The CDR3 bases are TGTGCCAGCAGCTTAATAGGGACAGGTATTGATTGGTATGGCTACACCTTC. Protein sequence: CASSLIGTGIDWYGYTF.

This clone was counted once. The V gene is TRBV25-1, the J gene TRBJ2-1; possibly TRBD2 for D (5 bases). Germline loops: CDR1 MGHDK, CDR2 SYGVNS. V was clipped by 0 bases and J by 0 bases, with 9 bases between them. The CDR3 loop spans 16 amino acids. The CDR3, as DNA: TGTGCCAGCAGTGAATATCCAGCGGACTCCTACAATGAGCAGTTCTTC. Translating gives CASSEYPADSYNEQFF.